The source of this T cell receptor (beta chain) is a study of monozygotic twins with inflammatory bowel disease (dated by TCRdb to the late 2010s). Background on the whole study: The complete study included 28 monozygotic twin pairs: 19 IBD-discordant Danish pairs and nine German pairs, of which four were IBD-concordant and five were IBD-discordant. The search for disease-associated traits relied mainly on comparing, within discordant pairs, IBD patients with their genetically identical healthy co-twins. Each individual had, on average, about 151 000 unique TCRalpha sequences and 181 000 unique TCRbeta sequences available for analysis.

In regard to this clonotype: Its antigen remains undetermined.

The library was produced with 5' RACE. Preparation of each TCR library used 3,000 to 4,000 ng of total RNA. For each sample, cDNA synthesis was carried out in eight separate reactions using SMARTScribe reverse transcriptase. During cDNA synthesis, template switching was used to introduce unique molecular identifiers that contained a 6-nucleotide sample barcode. TCRalpha and TCRbeta cDNA was amplified in two nested PCRs of roughly 17 and 9 cycles, and bead purification was carried out after each PCR. Before amplification, the cDNA was both treated with uracil DNA-glycosylase and purified with the QIAquick PCR purification kit. The second PCR was the step at which Illumina TruSeq-compatible adapters and sample-specific barcodes were added. TapeStation and Qubit were used to check library quality and concentration, and roughly 4.6 ng of each library was pooled. The pooled libraries were sequenced with 2 x 100 bp reads and custom sequencing primers on an Illumina HiSeq2500 single-index Rapid Run. Under the source paper's analysis protocol: MiGEC version 1.2.6 was used for UMI-based consensus assembly, which corrected PCR and sequencing errors. MiXCR version 2.1.1 was used to carry out V(D)J alignment, clonotype assembly and CDR3 extraction. Normalisation of gene usage, clonotype sharing and MAIT/NKT TCR abundance was achieved by analysing the top 1000, 10 000 and 20 000 clonotypes per sample. After downsampling to 27 000 UMIs, diversity was calculated as the inverse Simpson index using the vegan R package. Paired Mann-Whitney U tests were applied to discordant twin pairs, and Benjamini-Hochberg correction was used for multiple testing. TCRdb reprocessed the reads; each CDR3 protein sequence makes one entry, and DNA is unavailable. These V and J calls originate from TCRdb's pipeline instead of the authors' own analysis. This sample's table lists around 450,000 distinct CDR3 sequences. The ten largest clones take up 2% to 3% of the sample.

From each donor, a roughly 2.5 ml peripheral blood sample was drawn into PAXgene tubes and stored at -80 degrees C. Without any T cell sorting, total RNA was extracted from whole blood using the PAXgene blood miRNA kit on an automated QIAcube. Peripheral blood from monozygotic twin pairs, either concordant or discordant for inflammatory bowel disease, underwent deep TCRalpha and TCRbeta repertoire profiling that used unique molecular barcoding. Smoking habits were recorded for all twin pairs, with individuals classified as current, former or never smokers. The CDR3 covers 16 residues, taking in both the cysteine and the phenylalanine. No DNA is recorded. For CDR1 and CDR2, the germline V gene lists ENHRY and SYGVKD. Study-wide conclusions, independent of this receptor: Background noise and inter-individual variability may have been introduced into the repertoires by the differing immunosuppressive treatments among patients. Different T cell subtypes could not be distinguished in the analysis. No single strong signal or clonotype linked to IBD turned up in the results, so the idea that one exists was not supported. Repertoire similarity did not differ between concordant and discordant twins, possibly due to limited statistical power. TCRbeta repertoire diversity, by inverse Simpson index, was decreased in IBD patients compared with their healthy co-twins. IBD patients shared fewer clonotypes with other individuals than healthy twins did, most markedly in patients showing signs of disease activity.

This clonotype was sampled from a human donor with ulcerative colitis or Crohn's disease, or a healthy co-twin of an affected twin (not recorded which). Sample: blood. The chain is assembled from TRBV10-3 and TRBJ2-7. The CDR3 protein: CAISESSRESSYEQYF.